This T cell receptor (beta chain) was retrieved from a study of blood T cell repertoires in COVID-19. The CDR3 length is 16 residues. The V and J ends lost 3 bases and 7 bases, in that order; junction bases with no gene match: 8. The germline gives CDR1 SGDLS, CDR2 YYNGEE. In the original analysis: Estimated nucleated cell counts came from reference gene primer amplification. The data were produced by immunoSEQ multiplex PCR, yet TCRdb's version contains in-frame clones alone and is incomplete. Clone size and the V and J calls come from that table; the DNA yielded D and trimming. The sample has about 160,000 clones, 85% to 95% seen once.

V gene TRBV9 combines with J gene TRBJ2-1; 12 bases line up with TRBD2. The source is an older woman with COVID-19, enrolled during active disease. The material sequenced was peripheral blood. Written as DNA, the CDR3 is TGTGCCAGCAGCGCTAGTCTAGCGGGGGGGAGAAATGAGCAGTTCTTC. This codes for CASSASLAGGRNEQFF.